The 21 T cell receptor beta chains below were found in one sample sequenced in a study of OX40 agonist ivuxolimab in advanced cancers. Library creation used the immunoSEQ multiplex PCR assay. The source is immuneACCESS, and TCRdb retained only in-frame sequences with V and J called. Part of the clones is not carried over; for the studies checked, unresolved V genes explain less than half of this, and the remainder is unexplained. Here the sample has fewer than 65,000 clones; over 80% occur a single time. Approximately 2% of the sample is taken by the ten largest. Sequenced here: CD4+ or CD8+ T cells sorted from blood, sampled in a trial of the OX40 agonist ivuxolimab. The receptors were sampled from an adult with an advanced solid tumor such as melanoma, head and neck, liver or kidney cancer.

V is TRBV28 and J is TRBJ1-1; 9 nucleotides align to TRBD1. The J segment lost 2 bases and the V segment lost 5 bases, leaving 3 bases of the junction unmatched. CDR3 size: 14 residues. CDR1 and CDR2 from the germline V gene are MDHEN and SYDVKM. The CDR3, as DNA: TGTGCCAGCAGTGGACAGGGGCTAAACACTGAAGCTTTCTTT. Its protein product is CASSGQGLNTEAFF. Using reference TRBV28 and TRBJ1-1 for the parts outside the CDR3, the full variable domain is DVKVTQSSRYLVKRTGEKVFLECVQDMDHENMFWYRQDPGLGLRLIYFSYDVKMKEKGDIPEGYSVSREKKERFSLILESASTNQTSMYLCASSGQGLNTEAFFGQGTRLTVV.

The rearrangement joins TRBV28 to TRBJ1-5; no definite D call. Germline CDR1 and CDR2: MDHEN and SYDVKM. V lost 6 bases and J lost 0, with 12 bases in between. The CDR3 sequence is 15 residues long. The CDR3, as DNA: TGTGCCAGCAGCTTGGGCACTAATAGCAATCAGCCCCAGCATTTT. Protein: CASSLGTNSNQPQHF.

The rearrangement uses TRBV27 and TRBJ2-7; no clear D gene. The CDR3 is 14 residues long. The V gene lost 2 bases and the J gene lost 0 bases, with 8 bases spanning the gap. Looked up from germline, CDR1 is MNHEY and CDR2 is SMNVEV (reference sequence). The CDR3 here is CASSLGGISYEQYF. CDR3 bases: TGTGCCAGCAGTTTAGGCGGTATCTCCTACGAGCAGTACTTC.

The chain joins TRBV19 to TRBJ2-7; 9 positions agree with TRBD1. Germline V gene lookup returns CDR1 LNHDA and CDR2 SQIVND (reference sequence). The ends lost 0 bases at V and 4 bases at J; junction bases unmatched: 10. The CDR3 runs to 17 residues. CDR3 amino acids: CASSIDPQGAVRYEQYF. The CDR3 DNA is TGTGCCAGTAGTATAGACCCACAGGGGGCGGTCAGATACGAGCAGTACTTC.

There are a few counts of this clone. The chain couples TRBV5-8 to TRBJ2-3; D is unclear. From germline, CDR1 is SGHTS and CDR2 YDEGEE. Trimming took 0 bases from V and 0 from J, leaving 14 bases between them. The CDR3 is 17 amino acids. CDR3 region: CASSLAENFLSTDTQYF. In nucleotides, the CDR3 is TGTGCCAGCAGCTTGGCCGAGAACTTCTTGAGCACAGATACGCAGTATTTT.

This clone was seen only a few times. The V and J genes are TRBV18 and TRBJ1-2; perhaps TRBD1 as D (5 bases). From germline, CDR1 is KGHSH and CDR2 LQKENI. Trimming pared 2 bases from V and 3 bases from J, leaving 7 bases between. The CDR3 consists of 13 residues. The CDR3 DNA follows: TGTGCCAGCTCACCAGGGGCGGACTATGGCTACACCTTC. Amino acids: CASSPGADYGYTF. The full variable domain, its missing parts supplied by reference TRBV18 and TRBJ1-2, is NAGVMQNPRHLVRRRGQEARLRCSPMKGHSHVYWYRQLPEEGLKFMVYLQKENIIDESGMPKERFSAEFPKEGPSILRIQQVVRGDSAAYFCASSPGADYGYTFGSGTRLTVV.

This chain uses TRBV6-1 with TRBJ1-6, with 8 bases lining up with TRBD1. The length of the CDR3 is 13 residues. CDR1 is MNHNS, CDR2 SASEGT, per germline. With 7 bases clipped from V and 10 bases from J, the junction kept 6 bases outside the gene matches. The CDR3 coding sequence is TGTGCCAGCACTTTGGACAGGGTCTCACCCCTCCACTTT. This gives the protein CASTLDRVSPLHF.

CDR3 sequence reads: CASSFRGQTFEQYF. The CDR3, as DNA: TGTGCCAGCAGCTTCAGAGGACAGACATTCGAGCAGTACTTC. The rearrangement links TRBV7-9 to TRBJ2-7, with D perhaps matching TRBD1 (6 bases). Germline lookup yields CDR1 SEHNR and CDR2 FQNEAQ (reference sequence). This CDR3 spans 14 amino acids. Deletions cut 3 bases from V and 6 bases from J, with 15 bases between.

The table lists this clone with a count of one. J is TRBJ2-2 and V is TRBV6-5; 8 bases are shared with TRBD1. CDR3 length equals 15 residues. The trim removed 10 bases at V and 1 base at J, leaving 8 bases unmatched. CDR1 is MNHEY and CDR2 is SVGAGI in the germline V gene. The CDR3 region has the DNA TGTGCCACCCCGACAGGGGCAAAGAACACCGGGGAGCTGTTTTTT. It encodes CATPTGAKNTGELFF.

V gene TRBV7-2 combines with J gene TRBJ2-7; TRBD2 aligns across 13 bases. This CDR3 region has 16 residues. With 1 base clipped from V and 7 bases from J, the junction kept 7 bases outside the gene matches. CDR1 is SGHTA and CDR2 is FQGNSA in the germline V gene. CDR3 protein: CASSLGGTSGVGEQYF. CDR3 sequence (DNA): TGTGCCAGCAGCTTAGGGGGGACTAGCGGGGTAGGAGAGCAGTACTTC.

V gene TRBV18 combines with J gene TRBJ1-5; D ambiguous. The V gene lost 6 bases and the J gene lost 7 bases, with 16 bases spanning the gap. Germline values: CDR1 KGHSH, CDR2 LQKENI. The length of the CDR3 is 14 residues. The CDR3 spells CASSDRAGIQPQHF. The CDR3 nucleotides are TGTGCCAGCTCCGACCGGGCGGGCATCCAGCCCCAGCATTTT.

The chain has TRBV6-6 and TRBJ1-2; 7 bases match TRBD1. CDR1 is MNHNY, CDR2 SVGAGI, per germline (reference sequence). The CDR3 extends over 13 amino acids. Germline trimming cut 4 bases from V and 8 bases from J; bases unmatched to any gene: 7. In DNA, the CDR3 is TGTGCCAGCAGTTTCGAACAGGGGAGAGGCTACACCTTC. It codes for CASSFEQGRGYTF.

The rearrangement uses TRBV7-9 and TRBJ1-2; 7 nucleotides line up with TRBD1. The ends lost 5 bases at V and 2 bases at J; junction bases unmatched: 2. Looked up from germline, CDR1 is SEHNR and CDR2 is FQNEAQ (reference sequence). The CDR3 consists of 13 residues. In DNA, the CDR3 is TGTGCCAGCAGCGAGGGACAGAACTATGGCTACACCTTC. Amino acids: CASSEGQNYGYTF.

A word on this clone: Germline and junction disagree at one end, which may indicate a read error. The chain employs TRBV19 and TRBJ2-7; the match to TRBD2 covers 11 bases. CDR3 size: 17 residues. Germline V lookup: CDR1 LNHDA, CDR2 SQIVND (reference sequence). CDR3 coding DNA: TGTGCCAGCAGTACAGGGGCTAGCGGGAGGAACTCCTACGAGCAGTACTTC. Its translation: CASSTGASGRNSYEQYF. The variable domain in full, with the rest retrieved from reference TRBV19 and TRBJ2-7, is DGGITQSPKYLFRKEGQNVTLSCEQNLNHDAMYWYRQDPGQGLRLIYYSQIVNDFQKGDIAEGYSVSREKKESFPLTVTSAQKNPTAFYLCASSTGASGRNSYEQYFGPGTRLTVT.

This clone has just one count. The CDR3 DNA is TGTGCCAGCAGAGGGACAGTTAATTCACCCCTCCACTTT. It is translated as CASRGTVNSPLHF. The V and J genes are TRBV28 and TRBJ1-6; TRBD1 matches 7 bases. The germline V gene has CDR1 MDHEN and CDR2 SYDVKM. CDR3 size: 13 residues. The ends lost 6 bases at V and 6 bases at J; junction bases unmatched: 2.

The rearrangement links TRBV7-2 to TRBJ2-7; possibly TRBD1 for D (5 bases). CDR1 is SGHTA, CDR2 FQGNSA, per germline. The CDR3 runs 15 residues. V was trimmed by 6 bases and J by 2 bases, leaving 17 bases between them. CDR3 nucleotides: TGTGCCAGCAGACAACAGGCCCTGGGAACCTACGAGCAGTACTTC. Residues: CASRQQALGTYEQYF.

The chain employs TRBV12-1 and TRBJ1-2. TRBV12-1 counts as a pseudogene. This CDR3 comprises 12 residues. CDR3 sequence: CASSPERLGYTF. In nucleotides, the CDR3 is TGTGCCAGCAGCCCCGAGAGACTTGGCTACACCTTC.

The chain couples TRBV19 to TRBJ1-5; unclear D gene. Germline loops: CDR1 LNHDA, CDR2 SQIVND (reference sequence). With 11 bases removed from V and 0 bases from J, the gap between germline ends came to 11 bases. The CDR3 has 13 residues. Here the CDR3 reads CAAGSYSNQPQHF. CDR3 sequence (DNA): TGTGCCGCTGGTTCGTATAGCAATCAGCCCCAGCATTTT.

The chain recombines TRBV19 with TRBJ1-2; 10 bases fit TRBD1. The trim removed 5 bases at V and 2 bases at J, leaving 5 bases unmatched. The CDR3 contains 15 residues. The V gene's germline CDR1 is LNHDA and CDR2 SQIVND (reference sequence). The CDR3: CASSVGTGVNYGYTF. As DNA, the CDR3 is TGTGCCAGTAGTGTTGGGACAGGGGTGAACTATGGCTACACCTTC.

The chain combines TRBV19 with TRBJ2-7, with D hard to call. The CDR3 covers 14 residues. Germline CDR1 and CDR2: LNHDA and SQIVND (reference sequence). V lost 8 bases and J lost 0, with 14 bases in between. For the CDR3, the DNA is TGTGCCAGTCAGCGTACGGTGAGCTCCTACGAGCAGTACTTC. This translates into CASQRTVSSYEQYF.

This chain connects TRBV6-4 to TRBJ1-2; the match to TRBD1 covers 7 bases. Germline V CDR1 and CDR2: MRHNA, SNTAGT. The CDR3 length is 14 residues. V dropped 6 bases and J dropped 0; count of bases not matched to a gene: 4. The CDR3 DNA sequence: TGTGCCAGCAGCTCGACAGGGTCTAACTATGGCTACACCTTC. Amino acids: CASSSTGSNYGYTF.